This T cell receptor (beta chain) was recorded in a study of blood T cell repertoires in COVID-19. Study-wide background: Material from acute and convalescent COVID-19 was sourced from the United States, Italy and Spain. Sample material is recorded as cDNA or gDNA derived from T cells, B-cell-depleted T cells, or PBMCs.

Donors were grouped by their self-reported clinical history. The V gene lost 10 bases and the J gene lost 5 bases, with 14 bases spanning the gap. The CDR3 totals 13 residues. The V gene's germline CDR1 is MNHEY and CDR2 SVGAGI. In the original workflow: Amplified reference gene primers provided the basis for estimating nucleated cell counts. Sequencing was performed with immunoSEQ multiplex PCR; in TCRdb, only in-frame clones are kept and a portion is missing. The DNA was the basis for D and trimming; V, J and clone size are from that table. The table records fewer than 350,000 clones, 88% of them present only once.

Material for sequencing was PBMCs or T cells enriched from blood (not recorded which). The rearrangement joins TRBV6-5 to TRBJ2-2; tentatively, D is TRBD1 (6 bases). This TCR derives from an older woman in a cohort exposed to, infected with or recovered from COVID-19 (not recorded which). In DNA form, the CDR3 reads TGTGCCACAAGGACAGTGCGAACCGGGGAGCTGTTTTTT. As protein: CATRTVRTGELFF.